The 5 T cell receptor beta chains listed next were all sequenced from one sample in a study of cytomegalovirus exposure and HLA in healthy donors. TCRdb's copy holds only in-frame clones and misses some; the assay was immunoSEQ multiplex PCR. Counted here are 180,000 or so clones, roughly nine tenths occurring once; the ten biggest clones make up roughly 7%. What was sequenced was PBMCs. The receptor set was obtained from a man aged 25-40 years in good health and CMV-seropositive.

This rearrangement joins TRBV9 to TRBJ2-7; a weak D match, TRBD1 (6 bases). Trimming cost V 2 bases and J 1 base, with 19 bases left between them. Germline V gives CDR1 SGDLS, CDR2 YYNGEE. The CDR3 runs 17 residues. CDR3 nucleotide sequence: TGTGCCAGCAGCGTCTCCTTTACAGGGTTATTATCCTACGAGCAGTACTTC. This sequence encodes CASSVSFTGLLSYEQYF.

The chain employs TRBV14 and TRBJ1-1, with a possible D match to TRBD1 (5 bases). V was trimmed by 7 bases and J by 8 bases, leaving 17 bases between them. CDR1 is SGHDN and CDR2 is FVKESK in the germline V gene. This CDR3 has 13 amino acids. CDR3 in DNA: TGTGCCAGCAACCCCAAGGGCGACAGAGAAGCTTTCTTT. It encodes CASNPKGDREAFF. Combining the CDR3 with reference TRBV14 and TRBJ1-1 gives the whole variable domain EAGVTQFPSHSVIEKGQTVTLRCDPISGHDNLYWYRRVMGKEIKFLLHFVKESKQDESGMPNNRFLAERTGGTYSTLKVQPAELEDSGVYFCASNPKGDREAFFGQGTRLTVV.

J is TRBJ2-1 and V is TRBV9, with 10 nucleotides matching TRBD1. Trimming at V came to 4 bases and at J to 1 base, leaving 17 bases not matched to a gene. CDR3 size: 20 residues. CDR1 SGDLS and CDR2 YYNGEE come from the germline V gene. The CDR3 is CASSLLPRQGAQGSYNEQFF. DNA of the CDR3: TGTGCCAGCAGCCTCCTTCCCCGACAGGGGGCGCAAGGGTCCTACAATGAGCAGTTCTTC.

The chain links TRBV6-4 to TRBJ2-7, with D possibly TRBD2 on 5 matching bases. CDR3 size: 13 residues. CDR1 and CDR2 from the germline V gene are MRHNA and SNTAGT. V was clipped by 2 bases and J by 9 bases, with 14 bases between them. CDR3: CASSDRVSAWQYF. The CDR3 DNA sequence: TGTGCCAGCAGTGACCGAGTTAGCGCATGGCAGTACTTC.

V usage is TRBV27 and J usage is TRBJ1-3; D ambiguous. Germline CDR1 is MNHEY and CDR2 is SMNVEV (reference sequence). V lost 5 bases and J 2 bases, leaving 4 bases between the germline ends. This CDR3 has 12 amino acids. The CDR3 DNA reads TGTGCCAGCAGTCAGACTGGAAACACCATATATTTT. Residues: CASSQTGNTIYF.